This T cell receptor (beta chain) was identified in a study of T cell clonotyping in hematopoietic cell transplantation. Study-wide results and caveats: Few recipient clonotypes overlapped donors; over 97% were de novo at given depth. Recipient TCR diversity dropped after transplant; expanded clonotypes rose from day 30 to 180. No sorting was done, leaving CD4 and CD8 contributions mixed.

Measured with immunoSEQ multiplex PCR; TCRdb has only the in-frame clones, and not every one. The sample shows nearly 5,500 clones, approximately 85% of them seen only once. V gave up 1 base and J gave up 3 bases, with 14 bases separating them. The germline CDR1 and CDR2 sequences are SGHDT and YYEEEE. There are 15 residues in the CDR3. Notes on this clone: The antigen is undetermined.

The time point is: recipient sample about 28 days before transplant, after cytoreduction. The rearrangement links TRBV5-6 to TRBJ2-7; D is unclear. The source material was peripheral blood mononuclear cells, sampled before stem cell transplant. This receptor was obtained from a man between 60 and 70 years old with acute myeloid leukemia. Some clones in this sample may be carry-over from other donors' samples. This chain's CDR3 is CASSLLGKNVYEQYF. In DNA form, the CDR3 reads TGTGCCAGCAGCTTGCTGGGGAAAAATGTCTACGAGCAGTACTTC.